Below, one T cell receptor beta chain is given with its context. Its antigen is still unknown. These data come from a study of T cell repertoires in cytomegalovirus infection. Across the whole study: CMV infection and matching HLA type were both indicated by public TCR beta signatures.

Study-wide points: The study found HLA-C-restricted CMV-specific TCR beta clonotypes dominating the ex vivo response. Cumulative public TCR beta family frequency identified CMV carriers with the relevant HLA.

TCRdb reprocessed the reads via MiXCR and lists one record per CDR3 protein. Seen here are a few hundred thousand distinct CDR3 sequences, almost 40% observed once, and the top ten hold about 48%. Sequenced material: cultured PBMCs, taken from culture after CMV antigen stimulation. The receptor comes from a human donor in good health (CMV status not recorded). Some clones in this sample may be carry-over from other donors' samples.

DNA of the CDR3: TGTGCCACCCGACTAGCGGGAGTTCCGACCAAAAACATTCAGTACTTC. Amino acid sequence: CATRLAGVPTKNIQYF. The chain carries TRBV6-2 or TRBV6-3 and TRBJ2-4; 12 bases agree with TRBD2. The CDR3 covers 16 residues. V lost 10 bases and J lost 2; bases outside the gene matches: 9. In germline, CDR1 is MNHEY, CDR2 SVGEGT.